The rows below give T cell receptor beta chains drawn from one sample of a study of cytomegalovirus exposure and HLA in healthy donors. Method: immunoSEQ multiplex PCR; TCRdb's copy keeps in-frame clones and lacks some. The data contain 150,000 to 200,000 clones, roughly 80% of them singletons. The sequenced material came from PBMCs. Receptors originate from a man aged 50 to 60 in good health and CMV-seropositive. Each CDR3 is given with its conserved first and last residue. The order of the fields is V gene, J gene, D gene, clone size, CDR3 DNA, CDR3 protein. D genes are given only for firm matches. Clone size is stated in some rows and not others, as once, few, many or a class when expanded.

>TRBV9|TRBJ2-1|TRBD2|NA
TGTGCCAGCAGCGTAGAGGGGCGGGAGGGATTCGGTGAGCAGTTCTTC
CASSVEGREGFGEQFF
>TRBV10-1|TRBJ2-7|NA|NA
TGCGCCAGCAGTGAGTCGAACAGAAGCTCCTACGAGCAGTACTTC
CASSESNRSSYEQYF
>TRBV28|TRBJ2-7|TRBD2|NA
TGTGCCAGCAGTTTGGGGGGTGGCGGGAGGTGGGGCGAGCAGTACTTC
CASSLGGGGRWGEQYF
>TRBV2|TRBJ2-7|TRBD2|NA
TGTGCCAGTTCAGGTCTAGCGGGAGTTGAAGAGCAGTACTTC
CASSGLAGVEEQYF
>TRBV5-1|TRBJ1-6|TRBD1|NA
TGCGCCAGCAGCAAGGAGACAGGGAGAAATTCACCCCTCCACTTT
CASSKETGRNSPLHF
>TRBV5-6|TRBJ2-1|NA|NA
TGTGCCAGCAACCAAGGGGGGGCGCACAATGAGCAGTTCTTC
CASNQGGAHNEQFF
>TRBV27|TRBJ1-4|TRBD1|NA
TGTGCCAGCAGGGCGGGGACAGGGGGTGAAAAACTGTTTTTT
CASRAGTGGEKLFF
>TRBV5-4|TRBJ1-1|NA|NA
TGTGCCAGCAGCTTGGCACCGGGGTGGGGCACTGAAGCTTTCTTT
CASSLAPGWGTEAFF
>TRBV5-4|TRBJ2-3|TRBD1|NA
TGTGCCAGCAGGTCCCAGGGGGACACAGATACGCAGTATTTT
CASRSQGDTDTQYF
>TRBV4-3|TRBJ2-2|TRBD1|few
TGCGCCAGCAGCCGGGACAGGGGGCAGTCCGGGGAGCTGTTTTTT
CASSRDRGQSGELFF
>TRBV19|TRBJ2-2|NA|NA
TGTGCCAGTAGTTTTCCGGGACATTGGAACACCGGGGAGCTGTTTTTT
CASSFPGHWNTGELFF
>TRBV5-4|TRBJ2-7|NA|NA
TGTGCCAGCAGCCCAGAATTAGCGGTTTACGAGCAGTACTTC
CASSPELAVYEQYF
>TRBV4-2|TRBJ2-1|TRBD1|NA
TGTGCCAGCAGCCAAAGGGACAGGGGATACAATGAGCAGTTCTTC
CASSQRDRGYNEQFF
>TRBV4-1|TRBJ2-5|NA|NA
TGCGCCAGCAGCCAAGAATGGCCGGGGTACCAAGAGACCCAGTACTTC
CASSQEWPGYQETQYF
>TRBV28|TRBJ2-3|NA|NA
TGTGCCAGCAGCAGAGCGGAAGAGGTCTCAGATACGCAGTATTTT
CASSRAEEVSDTQYF
>TRBV15|TRBJ1-5|TRBD1|NA
TGTGCCACCAGCAGAGAGACAGGGGTCAACAATCAGCCCCAGCATTTT
CATSRETGVNNQPQHF
>TRBV14|TRBJ2-7|NA|NA
TGTGCCAGCAGCCGGGGGAGGCAACGTTCCTACGAGCAGTACTTC
CASSRGRQRSYEQYF
>TRBV18|TRBJ2-7|NA|NA
TGTGCCAGCTCACCACCAACAGCCTACGAGCAGTACTTC
CASSPPTAYEQYF
>TRBV7-8|TRBJ1-6|NA|NA
TGTGCCAGCAGCTTAGACGGGTATAATTCACCCCTCCACTTT
CASSLDGYNSPLHF
>TRBV5-4|TRBJ2-7|TRBD1|NA
TGTGCCAGCAGCACCCGACAGGGGGGCTACGAGCAGTACTTC
CASSTRQGGYEQYF
>TRBV28|TRBJ2-2|TRBD2|NA
TGTGCCAGCATCGAATCTCTAGCGGCGAACACCGGGGAGCTGTTTTTT
CASIESLAANTGELFF
>TRBV30|TRBJ2-2|NA|few
TGTGCCTGGAGTGTACCCCGGGAGTTAACCGGGGAGCTGTTTTTT
CAWSVPRELTGELFF